The rows below give T cell receptor beta chains drawn from one sample of a study of shared clonotypes between healthy human individuals. Some clones are missing from TCRdb's copy, which holds only in-frame ones; the method was immunoSEQ multiplex PCR. The sample comprises hundreds of thousands of clones, roughly 80% of which are singletons, and approximately 13% rests with the top ten. The sample consisted of PBMCs. The receptor set was obtained from a woman aged 40-49 years in good health. Some clones in this sample may be carry-over from other donors' samples. The CDR3 runs from the conserved cysteine through the conserved F or W. D genes are given only for firm matches.

d_gene	v_gene	j_gene	CDR3aa
TRBD2	TRBV5-5	TRBJ2-7	CASSFGWLAGAYEQYF
.	TRBV6-5	TRBJ2-2	CASSYFTGELFF
.	TRBV6-1	TRBJ1-1	CASSQTANTEAFF
.	TRBV28	TRBJ1-2	CASSLTAPYGYTF
TRBD1	TRBV28	TRBJ2-7	CASRLTGKEQYF
.	TRBV4-3	TRBJ2-7	CASSQDLHYEQYF
.	TRBV11-3	TRBJ1-1	CASSLDGTEAFF
.	TRBV11-2	TRBJ2-7	CASSRAGSKDYEQYF
.	TRBV19	TRBJ2-3	CASSIDVSRTDTQYF
TRBD1	TRBV28	TRBJ1-6	CASSYWDSSYNSPLHF
TRBD1	TRBV7-9	TRBJ2-7	CASSTAGTGASYEQYF
TRBD1	TRBV5-6	TRBJ1-1	CASNWRGQRETEAFF
.	TRBV25-1	TRBJ2-3	CASSAGGGGGDTQYF
.	TRBV5-1	TRBJ2-3	CASSLGSSGTDTQYF
TRBD2	TRBV18	TRBJ2-1	CASSPQPSGLAGKRNEQFF
.	TRBV9	TRBJ2-1	CASSVGGTENNEQFF